One and the same sample provided the 20 T cell receptor beta chains below, sequenced in a study of T cells in women clearing cervical HPV infection (dated by TCRdb to the late 2010s). Library construction relied on the immunoSEQ multiplex PCR assay. TCRdb mirrors the immuneACCESS table, restricted to in-frame sequences. Some clones are absent from its copies; in checked studies, under half trace to an unresolved V gene, and the reason for the others is unknown. The table kept for this sample lists about 48,000 clones. Around 1.6% of the sample is taken by the ten largest. Material for sequencing was blood buffy coat. These receptor sequences come from a woman aged 18 to 75 with a cervical HPV16 infection that either progressed to CIN3+ or cleared (not recorded which).

Concerning this clone: The sequenced fragment ends 3 residues before the CDR3 boundary, so the rest is inferred from the germline J gene. The V call is TRBV20-1, the J call TRBJ1-1; 7 bases are a match to TRBD1. CDR1 DFQATT and CDR2 SNEGSKA come from the germline V gene (reference sequence). This CDR3 is built from 12 residues. The CDR3 bases that were read are TGCAGTGCTAGAGGGACGAACAGGGGA. Residues: CSARGTNRG. The whole CDR3 is CSARGTNRGAFF.

Concerning this clone itself: The read terminates 3 residues ahead of where the CDR3 ends, so the germline J gene completes it. The rearrangement uses TRBV28 and TRBJ1-2; the match to TRBD1 covers 7 bases. CDR1 MDHEN and CDR2 SYDVKM come from the germline V gene. The V segment lost 4 bases and the J segment 7 bases; nucleotides outside the gene matches: 12. CDR3 size: 15 residues. The part of the CDR3 DNA that was read is TGTGCCAGCAGTTCCGAAACAGGGGAGTGGGGTGGC. Protein product: CASSSETGEWGG. The full CDR3 protein reads CASSSETGEWGGYTF.

Notes on this clone: Read data end 3 residues before the CDR3 end; the end is taken from the germline J gene. The chain recombines TRBV2 with TRBJ2-4, with D maybe TRBD1 (6 bases). The V gene's germline CDR1 is SNHLY and CDR2 FYNNEI. The ends were cut back, 8 bases at V and 9 bases at J, with 23 bases in the middle. The CDR3 is made up of 15 amino acids. CDR3 amino acids: CASLLGRTDPGIQYF. Incomplete CDR3 DNA: TGTGCCAGCTTATTGGGCCGGACAGACCCAGGCATT.

For this clone: The DNA ends 3 residues before the CDR3 does, and the rest of the CDR3 is filled in from the germline J gene. The chain couples TRBV5-4 to TRBJ2-7, with TRBD1 identical over 7 bases. Per the germline V gene, CDR1 is SGHNT and CDR2 is YYREEE (reference sequence). The V segment lost 4 bases and the J segment 3 bases; nucleotides outside the gene matches: 4. The CDR3 spans 13 residues. Incomplete CDR3 DNA: TGTGCCAGCAGCGGGGACAGCCTCTACGAG. Protein product: CASSGDSLYE. The entire CDR3 sequence reads CASSGDSLYEQYF. The variable domain in full, with the rest retrieved from reference TRBV5-4 and TRBJ2-7, is ETGVTQSPTHLIKTRGQQVTLRCSSQSGHNTVSWYQQALGQGPQFIFQYYREEENGRGNFPPRFSGLQFPNYSSELNVNALELDDSALYLCASSGDSLYEQYFGPGTRLTVT.

A word on this clone: The sequence runs out 3 residues before the end of the CDR3; the remainder is reconstructed from the germline J gene. The chain employs TRBV5-1 and TRBJ2-2; TRBD2 matches 14 bases. The J segment lost 8 bases and the V segment lost 3 bases, leaving 12 bases of the junction unmatched. The CDR3 extends over 18 amino acids. CDR1 and CDR2 from the germline V gene are SGHRS and YFSETQ. The CDR3 spells CASSSRLAGGPPVGELFF. CDR3 DNA, as far as it was read: TGCGCCAGCAGCTCGAGACTAGCGGGGGGGCCCCCAGTTGGGGAG.

The CDR3: CASSSDLDRGYGYTF. CDR3 bases read: TGTGCCAGCAGCTCAGACCTTGACAGGGGCTATGGC. The chain couples TRBV28 to TRBJ1-2; 8 bases line up with TRBD1. Read data end 3 residues before the CDR3 end; the end is taken from the germline J gene. After removal of 6 bases from V and 4 bases from J, the junction contained 10 bases not matched to a gene. The CDR3 sequence is 15 residues long. Germline CDR1 MDHEN, CDR2 SYDVKM.

Turning to this clone: The read ends 3 residues before the CDR3 terminus; that terminus is restored from the germline J gene. The rearrangement links TRBV6-1 to TRBJ1-2, with 7 bases fitting TRBD1. The junction had 5 bases not matched to a gene; V was cut back by 4 bases and J by 0 bases. This CDR3 contains 15 residues. Germline CDR1 is MNHNS and CDR2 is SASEGT. Incomplete CDR3 DNA: TGTGCCAGCAGTGTACCGGGACAGACTAACTATGGC. As protein: CASSVPGQTNYG. The CDR3 as a whole reads CASSVPGQTNYGYTF.

On this clone: The CDR3 end lies 3 residues beyond the end of the read and is filled in from the germline J gene. V is TRBV6-1 and J is TRBJ2-1, with D maybe TRBD2 (7 bases). The CDR3 runs 16 residues. From germline, CDR1 is MNHNS and CDR2 SASEGT. The V gene lost 3 bases and the J gene lost 9 bases, with 21 bases spanning the gap. CDR3 protein: CASSENMSGGKVEQFF. The part of the CDR3 DNA that was read is TGTGCCAGCAGTGAGAATATGTCGGGGGGCAAGGTTGAG.

Concerning this clone: The read gets to within 3 residues of the CDR3 end, and the germline J gene fills in the rest. The chain is built from TRBV7-2 and TRBJ2-3; 7 bases line up with TRBD2. Germline CDR1 reads SGHTA; CDR2 reads FQGNSA. This CDR3 has 15 amino acids. Trimming removed 2 bases from V and 2 bases from J; junction bases left unmatched: 4. The covered CDR3 bases are TGTGCCAGCAGCTTACAGCGGGGATCCACAGATACG. Its translation: CASSLQRGSTDT. The whole CDR3 reads CASSLQRGSTDTQYF.

Turning to this clone: The read gets to within 3 residues of the CDR3 end, and the germline J gene fills in the rest. The genes are TRBV7-2 and TRBJ2-7, with 7 nucleotides matching TRBD1. CDR3 length equals 13 residues. CDR1 and CDR2 from the germline V gene are SGHTA and FQGNSA. V lost 2 bases and J lost 5; bases outside the gene matches: 3. CDR3: CASSLKGGNEQYF. The sequenced part of the CDR3 DNA is TGTGCCAGCAGCTTAAAAGGGGGCAACGAG.

Regarding this clone: The CDR3 goes on 3 residues after the read ends, and that part is filled in from the germline J gene. The chain links TRBV20-1 to TRBJ2-4; a possible D gene is TRBD1 (6 bases). V was shortened by 0 bases and J by 4 bases, with 10 bases between the two germline ends. The CDR3 length is 14 residues. CDR1 and CDR2 from the germline V gene are DFQATT and SNEGSKA (reference sequence). CDR3 DNA, as far as it was read: TGCAGTGCTAGAGATCGTCAGGGGAAAAACATT. This translates into CSARDRQGKNI. The whole CDR3 sequence is CSARDRQGKNIQYF.

For this clone: Read sequence stops 3 residues before the CDR3 end, and the germline J gene provides the missing end. This chain joins TRBV20-1 and TRBJ1-5, with 7 bases that match TRBD1. V lost 3 bases, J lost 0 bases, and 8 bases stayed unmatched. From germline, CDR1 is DFQATT and CDR2 SNEGSKA (reference sequence). This CDR3 has 16 amino acids. Partial CDR3 DNA: TGCAGTGCTAGGTTTAAGGGACAGAATAGCAATCAGCCC. Protein sequence: CSARFKGQNSNQP. The CDR3 as a whole reads CSARFKGQNSNQPQHF.

In the case of this clone: The read comes to an end 3 residues before the CDR3 does, leaving the germline J gene to fill in the end. V usage is TRBV5-1 and J usage is TRBJ2-3; 10 nucleotides align to TRBD2. The CDR3 is made up of 18 amino acids. The germline V gene encodes CDR1 SGHRS and CDR2 YFSETQ. Germline trimming cut 0 bases from V and 2 bases from J; bases unmatched to any gene: 9. CDR3 in amino acids: CASSLEGLAGAFTDTQYF. The covered CDR3 bases are TGCGCCAGCAGCTTGGAAGGTCTAGCGGGGGCTTTCACAGATACG.

Concerning this clone: The read ends 3 residues shy of where the CDR3 ends; the end is completed using the germline J gene. This rearrangement joins TRBV2 to TRBJ2-1; TRBD1 matches at 8 bases. The CDR3 totals 14 residues. Germline loops: CDR1 SNHLY, CDR2 FYNNEI. The ends lost 10 bases at V and 6 bases at J; junction bases unmatched: 11. Incomplete CDR3 DNA: TGTGCCACAGGGAGGACAGGGTTAGGCAATGAG. Residues: CATGRTGLGNE. The full CDR3 protein is CATGRTGLGNEQFF.

About this clone: The read falls 3 residues short of the CDR3 end, and the missing part is taken from the germline J gene. This sequence joins TRBV9 and TRBJ2-3; D is tentatively TRBD1 or TRBD2 (5 bases each). The ends were cut back, 0 bases at V and 7 bases at J, with 15 bases in the middle. Germline V CDR1 and CDR2: SGDLS, YYNGEE. The CDR3 spans 15 residues. The sequenced part of the CDR3 DNA is TGTGCCAGCAGCGTAGGGGGCACAGAGGGTCATACG. Translation gives CASSVGGTEGHT. The complete CDR3 protein is CASSVGGTEGHTQYF.

The CDR3 bases that were read are TGTGCCAGCAGCTTGTGGGCGAACACTGAA. Translating it yields CASSLWANTE. From start to end, the CDR3 is CASSLWANTEAFF. The J gene is TRBJ1-1, the V gene TRBV5-5; D gene uncertain. The CDR3 goes on 3 residues after the read ends, and that part is filled in from the germline J gene. V lost 1 base, J lost 1 base, and 5 bases lay in between. CDR1 and CDR2 (germline): SGHKS, YYEKEE (reference sequence). CDR3 size: 13 residues.

With respect to this clone: The missing CDR3 end, 3 residues past where the read stops, is filled in from the germline J gene. The rearrangement joins TRBV5-4 to TRBJ1-2; unclear D gene. The ends were cut back, 1 base at V and 1 base at J, with 8 bases in the middle. The CDR3 extends over 14 amino acids. Germline V gene lookup returns CDR1 SGHNT and CDR2 YYREEE (reference sequence). The CDR3 loop is CASSLSLFNYGYTF. The sequenced CDR3 bases are TGTGCCAGCAGCTTGTCTCTATTTAACTATGGC.

The sequenced part of the CDR3 DNA is TGTGCCAGCGGACTGGGGGGTCCTTATGGC. It codes for CASGLGGPYG. The entire CDR3 reads CASGLGGPYGYTF. This sequence joins TRBV7-2 and TRBJ1-2; possible D gene TRBD1, 5 bases. Read sequence stops 3 residues before the CDR3 end, and the germline J gene provides the missing end. Per the germline V gene, CDR1 is SGHTA and CDR2 is FQGNSA. The CDR3 spans 13 residues. Trimming shortened V by 8 bases and J by 5 bases, and 15 bases separated the two germline ends.

The CDR3 DNA, read in part, is TGTGCCAGCAGCCCGCAAGGGGTCACTGAA. It specifies CASSPQGVTE. From start to end, the CDR3 is CASSPQGVTEAFF. The chain recombines TRBV7-3 with TRBJ1-1; the D gene is possibly TRBD1 (5 bases). The read finishes 3 residues shy of the CDR3 end, and the germline J gene is used to complete it. The CDR3 spans 13 residues. Trimming removed 5 bases from V and 4 bases from J, with 11 bases in between. Germline CDR1 SGHTA, CDR2 FQGTGA.

Comments on this clone: Read sequence stops 3 residues before the CDR3 end, and the germline J gene provides the missing end. The chain combines TRBV6-2 or TRBV6-3 with TRBJ2-2; D may be TRBD2 (5 bases). Germline V lookup: CDR1 MNHEY, CDR2 SVGEGT. CDR3 length equals 15 residues. Deletions cut 6 bases from V and 2 bases from J, with 13 bases between. The CDR3 sequence: CASSTDWTNTGELFF. Incomplete CDR3 DNA: TGTGCCAGCAGCACGGACTGGACTAACACCGGGGAG.